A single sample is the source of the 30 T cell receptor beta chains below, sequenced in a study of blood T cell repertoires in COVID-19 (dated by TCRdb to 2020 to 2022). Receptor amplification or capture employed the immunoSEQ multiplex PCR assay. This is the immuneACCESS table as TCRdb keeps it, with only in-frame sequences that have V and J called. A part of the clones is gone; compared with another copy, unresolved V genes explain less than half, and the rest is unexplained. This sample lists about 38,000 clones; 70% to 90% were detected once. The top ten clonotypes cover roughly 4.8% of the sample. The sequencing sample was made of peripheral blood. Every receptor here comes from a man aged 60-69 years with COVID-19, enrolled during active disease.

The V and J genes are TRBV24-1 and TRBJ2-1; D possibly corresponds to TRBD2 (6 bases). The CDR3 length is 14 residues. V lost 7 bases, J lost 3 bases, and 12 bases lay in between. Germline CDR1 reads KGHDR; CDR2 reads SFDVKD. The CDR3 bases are TGTGCCACCAGCACCGGGACTCTCTACAATGAGCAGTTCTTC. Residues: CATSTGTLYNEQFF.

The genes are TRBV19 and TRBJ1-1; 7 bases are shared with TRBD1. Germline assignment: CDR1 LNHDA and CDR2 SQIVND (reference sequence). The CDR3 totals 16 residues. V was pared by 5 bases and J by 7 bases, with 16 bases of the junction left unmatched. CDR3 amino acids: CASSGETGYGVSEAFF. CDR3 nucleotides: TGTGCCAGTAGTGGTGAGACAGGGTATGGAGTCAGTGAAGCTTTCTTT.

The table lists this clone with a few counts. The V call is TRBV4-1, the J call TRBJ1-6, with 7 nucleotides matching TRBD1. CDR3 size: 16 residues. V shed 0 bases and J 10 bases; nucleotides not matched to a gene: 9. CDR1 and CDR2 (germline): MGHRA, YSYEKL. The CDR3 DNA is TGCGCCAGCAGCCAAGAAGGCGCAGGGGGGAAGTCACCCCTCCACTTT. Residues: CASSQEGAGGKSPLHF.

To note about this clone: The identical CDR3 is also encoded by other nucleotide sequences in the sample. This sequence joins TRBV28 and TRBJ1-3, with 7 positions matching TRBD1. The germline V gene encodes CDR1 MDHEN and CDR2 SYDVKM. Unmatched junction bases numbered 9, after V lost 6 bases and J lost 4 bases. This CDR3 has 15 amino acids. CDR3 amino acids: CASSTTTGYGNTIYF. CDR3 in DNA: TGTGCCAGCAGCACCACGACAGGGTACGGAAACACCATATATTTT.

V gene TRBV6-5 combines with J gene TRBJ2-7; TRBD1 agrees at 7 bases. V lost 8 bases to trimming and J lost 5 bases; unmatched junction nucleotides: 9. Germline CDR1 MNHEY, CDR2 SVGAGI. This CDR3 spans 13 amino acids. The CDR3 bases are TGTGCCAGCGGGAAGGGACAGTTTAACGAGCAGTACTTC. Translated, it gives CASGKGQFNEQYF.

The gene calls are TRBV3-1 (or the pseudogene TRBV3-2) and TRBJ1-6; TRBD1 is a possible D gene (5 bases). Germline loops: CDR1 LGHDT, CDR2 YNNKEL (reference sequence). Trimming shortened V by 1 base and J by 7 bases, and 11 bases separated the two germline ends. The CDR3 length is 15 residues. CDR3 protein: CASSQADGGNSPLHF. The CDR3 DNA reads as TGTGCCAGCAGCCAAGCCGACGGGGGGAATTCACCCCTCCACTTT.

The CDR3 sequence: CASSTSGVSGETQYF. CDR3 sequence (DNA): TGTGCCAGCAGCACAAGCGGGGTTAGTGGCGAGACCCAGTACTTC. The chain uses TRBV3-1 (or the pseudogene TRBV3-2) and TRBJ2-5, with TRBD2 matching over 7 bases. This CDR3 has 15 residues. Germline-derived CDR1 and CDR2 are LGHDT and YNNKEL (reference sequence). Trimming took 5 bases from V and 5 from J; bases not matched to a gene: 11.

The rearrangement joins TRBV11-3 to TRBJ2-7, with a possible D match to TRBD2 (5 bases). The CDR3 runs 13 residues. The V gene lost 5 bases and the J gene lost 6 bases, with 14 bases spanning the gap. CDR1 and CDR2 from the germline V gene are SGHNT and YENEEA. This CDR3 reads CASSPGLGSEQYF. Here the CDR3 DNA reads TGTGCCAGCAGCCCAGGTCTAGGGAGCGAGCAGTACTTC.

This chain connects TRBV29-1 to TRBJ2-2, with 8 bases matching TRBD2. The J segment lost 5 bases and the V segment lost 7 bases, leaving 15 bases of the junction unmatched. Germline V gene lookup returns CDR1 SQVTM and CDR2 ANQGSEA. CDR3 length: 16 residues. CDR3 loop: CSAFGAGGRRTGELFF. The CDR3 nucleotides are TGCAGCGCCTTCGGGGCGGGAGGAAGGCGGACCGGGGAGCTGTTTTTT.

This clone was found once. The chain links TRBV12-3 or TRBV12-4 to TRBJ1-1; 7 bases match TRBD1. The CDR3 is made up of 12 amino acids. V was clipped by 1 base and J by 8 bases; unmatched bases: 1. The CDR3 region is CASSLGQGEAFF. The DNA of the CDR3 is TGTGCCAGCAGTTTAGGACAGGGCGAAGCTTTCTTT.

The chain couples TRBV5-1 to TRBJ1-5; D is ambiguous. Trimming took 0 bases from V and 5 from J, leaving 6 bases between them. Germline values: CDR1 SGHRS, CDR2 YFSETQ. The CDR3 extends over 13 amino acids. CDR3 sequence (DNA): TGCGCCAGCAGCTTGGGAGATCATCAGCCCCAGCATTTT. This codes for CASSLGDHQPQHF.

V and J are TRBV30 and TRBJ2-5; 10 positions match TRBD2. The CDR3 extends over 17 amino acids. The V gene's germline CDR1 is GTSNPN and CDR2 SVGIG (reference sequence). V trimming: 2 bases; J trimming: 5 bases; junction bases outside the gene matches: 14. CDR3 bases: TGTGCCTGGAGTCCCCCCCGGGCTAGCGGGAGTTGGGAGACCCAGTACTTC. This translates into CAWSPPRASGSWETQYF.

The CDR3 reads CASSAAGGFGYGYTF. CDR3 DNA sequence: TGTGCCAGCAGTGCGGCAGGGGGCTTTGGCTATGGCTACACCTTC. The chain couples TRBV2 to TRBJ1-2, with TRBD1 matching over 8 bases. Germline CDR1 and CDR2: SNHLY and FYNNEI. The CDR3 has 15 amino acids. Unmatched junction bases numbered 8, after V lost 4 bases and J lost 4 bases.

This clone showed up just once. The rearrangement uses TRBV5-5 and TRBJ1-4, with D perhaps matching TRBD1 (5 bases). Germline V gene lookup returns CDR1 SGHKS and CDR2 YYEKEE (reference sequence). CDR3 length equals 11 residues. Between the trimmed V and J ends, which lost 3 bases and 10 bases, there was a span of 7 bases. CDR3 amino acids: CASSWGGKLFF. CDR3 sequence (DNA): TGTGCCAGCAGCTGGGGGGGAAAACTGTTTTTT.

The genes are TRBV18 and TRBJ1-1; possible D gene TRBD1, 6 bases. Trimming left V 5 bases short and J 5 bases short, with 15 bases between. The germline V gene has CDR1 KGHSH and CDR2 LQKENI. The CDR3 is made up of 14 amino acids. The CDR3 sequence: CASSTARGKTEAFF. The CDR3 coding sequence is TGTGCCAGCTCAACGGCTAGGGGGAAAACTGAAGCTTTCTTT.

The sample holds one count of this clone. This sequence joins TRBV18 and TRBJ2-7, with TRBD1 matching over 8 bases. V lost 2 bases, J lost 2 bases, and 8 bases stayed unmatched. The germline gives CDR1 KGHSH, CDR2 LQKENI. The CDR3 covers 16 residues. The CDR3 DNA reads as TGTGCCAGCTCACCATCATCCGGACAGGGAACCTACGAGCAGTACTTC. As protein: CASSPSSGQGTYEQYF.

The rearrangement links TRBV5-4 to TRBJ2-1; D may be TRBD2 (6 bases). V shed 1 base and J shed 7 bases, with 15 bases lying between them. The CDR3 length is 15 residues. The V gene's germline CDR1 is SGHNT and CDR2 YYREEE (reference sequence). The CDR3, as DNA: TGTGCCAGCAGCTTGTCCGGGGGAGTGGTGAATGAGCAGTTCTTC. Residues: CASSLSGGVVNEQFF.

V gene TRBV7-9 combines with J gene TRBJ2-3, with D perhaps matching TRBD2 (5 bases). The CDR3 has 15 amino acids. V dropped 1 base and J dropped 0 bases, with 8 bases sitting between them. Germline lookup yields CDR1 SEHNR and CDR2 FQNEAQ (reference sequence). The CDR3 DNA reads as TGTGCCAGCAGCTTAGAGGGCGGGAGCACAGATACGCAGTATTTT. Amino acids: CASSLEGGSTDTQYF.

In DNA, the CDR3 is TGTGCCAGCAGTCCCGACAGCGGGAGTTACAATGAGCAGTTCTTC. Protein sequence: CASSPDSGSYNEQFF. The chain couples TRBV2 to TRBJ2-1; 8 nucleotides agree with TRBD2. Germline V lookup: CDR1 SNHLY, CDR2 FYNNEI. J gave up 4 bases and V 5 bases, and 7 bases lay outside the gene matches. The CDR3 is 15 residues long.

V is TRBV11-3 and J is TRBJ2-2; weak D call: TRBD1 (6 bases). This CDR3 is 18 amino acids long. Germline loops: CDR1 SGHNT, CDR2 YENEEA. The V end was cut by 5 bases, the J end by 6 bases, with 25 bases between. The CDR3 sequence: CASSLLPQGKGAAGELFF. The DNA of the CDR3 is TGTGCCAGCAGCCTCCTTCCGCAGGGGAAAGGGGCAGCCGGGGAGCTGTTTTTT.

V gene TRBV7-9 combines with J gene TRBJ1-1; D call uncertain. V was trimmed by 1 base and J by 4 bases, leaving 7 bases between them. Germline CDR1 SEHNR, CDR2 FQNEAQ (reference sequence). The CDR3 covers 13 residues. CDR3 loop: CASSLGGSTEAFF. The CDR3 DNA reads TGTGCCAGCAGCTTAGGAGGGAGCACTGAAGCTTTCTTT.

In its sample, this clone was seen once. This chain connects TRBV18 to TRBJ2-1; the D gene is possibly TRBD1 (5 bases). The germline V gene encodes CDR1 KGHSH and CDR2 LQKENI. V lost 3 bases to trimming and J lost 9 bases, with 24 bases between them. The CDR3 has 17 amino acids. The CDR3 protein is CASSPLTATQGMGEQFF. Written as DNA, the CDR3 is TGTGCCAGCTCACCGCTGACAGCCACCCAGGGTATGGGTGAGCAGTTCTTC.

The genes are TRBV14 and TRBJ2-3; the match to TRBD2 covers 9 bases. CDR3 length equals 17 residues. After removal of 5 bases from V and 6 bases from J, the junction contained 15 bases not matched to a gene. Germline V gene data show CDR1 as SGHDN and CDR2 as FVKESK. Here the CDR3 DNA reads TGTGCCAGCAGCGACGGACTAGCGCCCGAAACTAGGGATACGCAGTATTTT. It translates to CASSDGLAPETRDTQYF.

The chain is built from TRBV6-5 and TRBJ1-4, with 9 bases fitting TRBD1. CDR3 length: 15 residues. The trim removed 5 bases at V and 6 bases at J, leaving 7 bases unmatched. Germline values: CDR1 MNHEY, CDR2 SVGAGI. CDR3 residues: CASSPYRGRDEKLFF. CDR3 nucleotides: TGTGCCAGCAGTCCGTACAGGGGGCGAGATGAAAAACTGTTTTTT.

The CDR3 DNA reads TGTGCCAGCAGGGGGGACTTTGGATCGAACACTGAAGCTTTCTTT. Amino acids: CASRGDFGSNTEAFF. V usage is TRBV2 and J usage is TRBJ1-1; tentatively, D is TRBD1 (5 bases). The V end lost 6 bases, the J end lost 1 base, and 15 bases lay between the germline ends. This CDR3 spans 15 amino acids. Germline V gene data show CDR1 as SNHLY and CDR2 as FYNNEI.

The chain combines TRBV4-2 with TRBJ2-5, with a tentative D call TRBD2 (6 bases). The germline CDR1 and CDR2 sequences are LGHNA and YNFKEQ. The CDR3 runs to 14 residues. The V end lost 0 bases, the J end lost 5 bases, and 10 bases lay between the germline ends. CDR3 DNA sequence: TGTGCCAGCAGCCAAGATTCGGGGAGGGAGACCCAGTACTTC. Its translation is CASSQDSGRETQYF.

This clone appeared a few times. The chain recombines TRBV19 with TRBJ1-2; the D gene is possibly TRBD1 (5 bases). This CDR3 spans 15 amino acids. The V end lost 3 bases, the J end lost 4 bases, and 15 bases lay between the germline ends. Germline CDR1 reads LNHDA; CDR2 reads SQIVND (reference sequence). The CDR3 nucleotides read TGTGCCAGTAGTATTAGTCTCGGGGGGACCTATGGCTACACCTTC. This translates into CASSISLGGTYGYTF.

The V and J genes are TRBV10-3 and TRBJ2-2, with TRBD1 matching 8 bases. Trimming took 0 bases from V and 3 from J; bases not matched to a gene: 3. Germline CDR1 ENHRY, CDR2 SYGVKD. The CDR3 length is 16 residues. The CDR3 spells CAISESTGGYTGELFF. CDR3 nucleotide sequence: TGTGCCATCAGTGAGTCAACAGGGGGGTACACCGGGGAGCTGTTTTTT.

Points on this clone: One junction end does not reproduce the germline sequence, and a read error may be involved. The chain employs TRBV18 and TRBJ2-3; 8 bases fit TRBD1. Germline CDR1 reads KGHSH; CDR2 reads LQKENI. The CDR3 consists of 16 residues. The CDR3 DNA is TGTGCCAGCTCAACACCGGGACAGGAAGGATGGGATACGCAGTATTTT. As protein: CASSTPGQEGWDTQYF.

CDR3 region: CASSSTGGGKTQYF. CDR3 sequence (DNA): TGTGCCAGCAGCTCGACAGGGGGCGGAAAGACCCAGTACTTC. The gene calls are TRBV11-2 and TRBJ2-5; 10 bases are a match to TRBD1. This CDR3 is 14 amino acids long. Germline trimming cut 4 bases from V and 6 bases from J; bases unmatched to any gene: 5. Germline CDR1 and CDR2: SGHAT and FQNNGV.